The 19 T cell receptor beta chains presented below share a single source sample, sequenced in a study of shared clonotypes between healthy human individuals. TCRdb's copy holds only in-frame clones and misses some; the assay was immunoSEQ multiplex PCR. The table records roughly 2 million clones, around 95% of them present only once. Sequencing was done on a sample of naive CD4+ T cells sorted from blood. The subset was: CD45RA+ positively selected. The origin of the receptors is a man aged 18 to 30 in good health.

J is TRBJ1-2 and V is TRBV5-1, with 7 bases lining up with TRBD1. Trimming cost V 3 bases and J 4 bases; bases outside gene matches: 15. CDR3 length equals 17 residues. In germline, CDR1 is SGHRS, CDR2 YFSETQ. The CDR3 protein is CASSWTGTTSSSYGYTF. For the CDR3, the DNA is TGCGCCAGCAGCTGGACAGGTACTACTTCATCTAGCTATGGCTACACCTTC.

This clone was detected once. The rearrangement joins TRBV5-8 to TRBJ2-7, with D maybe TRBD1 (6 bases). The V end lost 2 bases, the J end lost 4 bases, and 16 bases lay between the germline ends. Germline assignment: CDR1 SGHTS and CDR2 YDEGEE. This CDR3 has 15 amino acids. The CDR3 sequence is CASSFRQVTGYEQYF. DNA for the CDR3: TGTGCCAGCAGCTTCCGACAGGTTACGGGATACGAGCAGTACTTC.

To note about this clone: Other DNA sequences in this sample translate to the same CDR3. The chain has TRBV5-1 and TRBJ2-3; 9 bases map to TRBD1. The CDR3 runs to 14 residues. Unmatched junction bases numbered 2, after V lost 3 bases and J lost 3 bases. Germline V gene data show CDR1 as SGHRS and CDR2 as YFSETQ. Here the CDR3 reads CASSWGTGTDTQYF. The DNA for the CDR3 is TGCGCCAGCAGCTGGGGGACAGGGACAGATACGCAGTATTTT.

The chain is built from TRBV10-1 and TRBJ2-4; D call uncertain. This CDR3 has 12 residues. Trimming pared 3 bases from V and 7 bases from J, leaving 7 bases between. Germline V gene data show CDR1 as WNHNN and CDR2 as SYGVQD (reference sequence). The CDR3 here is CASSDPGNIQYF. In DNA form, the CDR3 reads TGCGCCAGCAGTGACCCCGGCAACATTCAGTACTTC.

The chain is built from TRBV11-2 and TRBJ1-1, with 9 bases lining up with TRBD1. The CDR3 runs to 16 residues. The germline gives CDR1 SGHAT, CDR2 FQNNGV. After removal of 4 bases from V and 10 bases from J, the junction contained 16 bases not matched to a gene. The CDR3 region has the DNA TGTGCCAGCAGCTCGTTCAAACAGGGGGCCTTTGGGGTAGCTTTCTTT. Amino acid sequence: CASSSFKQGAFGVAFF.

This clone occurred once. The chain has TRBV19 and TRBJ1-2; 7 positions agree with TRBD1. CDR1 is LNHDA and CDR2 is SQIVND in the germline V gene (reference sequence). This CDR3 has 14 amino acids. With V trimmed by 5 bases and J by 0 bases, 3 bases remained unmatched. The CDR3 DNA is TGTGCCAGTAGTCGACAGGGTGCTAACTATGGCTACACCTTC. This codes for CASSRQGANYGYTF.

The rearrangement joins TRBV18 to TRBJ1-2; the match to TRBD1 covers 7 bases. Germline CDR1 reads KGHSH; CDR2 reads LQKENI. The J segment lost 8 bases and the V segment lost 4 bases, leaving 10 bases of the junction unmatched. This CDR3 region has 14 residues. The chain's CDR3 is CASSLTGQSVGYTF. CDR3 bases: TGTGCCAGCTCACTTACGGGACAGTCTGTAGGCTACACCTTC.

Concerning this clone: The sample has other DNA sequences that encode this CDR3 too. The V and J genes are TRBV11-2 and TRBJ2-3; the D gene could be TRBD1 or TRBD2 (5 bases each). V dropped 0 bases and J dropped 1 base, with 8 bases sitting between them. This CDR3 comprises 15 residues. Germline-derived CDR1 and CDR2 are SGHAT and FQNNGV. The CDR3 DNA is TGTGCCAGCAGCTTAGACGGGACGGGCACAGATACGCAGTATTTT. It specifies CASSLDGTGTDTQYF.

V is TRBV2 and J is TRBJ2-3, with 10 bases identical to TRBD2. CDR3 size: 14 residues. The trim removed 8 bases at V and 1 base at J, leaving 3 bases unmatched. Germline CDR1 SNHLY, CDR2 FYNNEI. CDR3 sequence reads: CASVGTSGTDTQYF. The CDR3 DNA reads TGTGCCAGCGTCGGGACTAGCGGCACAGATACGCAGTATTTT.

A note on this clone: The same CDR3 arises from other DNA sequences in this sample as well. The chain has TRBV6-5 and TRBJ2-1, with TRBD2 identical over 11 bases. The CDR3 totals 14 residues. Germline V gives CDR1 MNHEY, CDR2 SVGAGI. V shed 6 bases and J 4 bases; nucleotides not matched to a gene: 2. In DNA, the CDR3 is TGTGCCAGCAGGGGGACTAGCGGTTACAATGAGCAGTTCTTC. Protein product: CASRGTSGYNEQFF.

This rearrangement joins TRBV4-2 to TRBJ1-2, with TRBD1 matching over 11 bases. V lost 4 bases to trimming and J lost 6 bases; unmatched junction nucleotides: 13. CDR1 LGHNA and CDR2 YNFKEQ come from the germline V gene. CDR3 size: 17 residues. CDR3 protein: CASSPYTLGQGANGYTF. As DNA, the CDR3 is TGTGCCAGCAGCCCTTATACCCTAGGACAGGGGGCGAATGGCTACACCTTC.

V usage is TRBV6-5 and J usage is TRBJ2-4; TRBD1 or TRBD2 may be the D gene (5 bases each). The CDR3 extends over 16 amino acids. V dropped 2 bases and J dropped 4 bases, with 15 bases sitting between them. Germline CDR1 reads MNHEY; CDR2 reads SVGAGI. This chain's CDR3 is CASSYEGRGPKNIQYF. DNA of the CDR3: TGTGCCAGCAGTTACGAGGGCCGGGGCCCAAAAAACATTCAGTACTTC.

The chain is built from TRBV7-9 and TRBJ1-1; D unresolved. The CDR3 totals 12 residues. Trimming took off 2 bases at V and 11 bases at J, with 12 bases between the two ends. Per germline, CDR1 SEHNR and CDR2 FQNEAQ (reference sequence). CDR3 residues: CASSLLGVWAFF. Written as DNA, the CDR3 is TGTGCCAGCAGCTTACTCGGAGTGTGGGCTTTCTTT. The variable domain in full, with the rest retrieved from reference TRBV7-9 and TRBJ1-1, is DTGVSQNPRHKITKRGQNVTFRCDPISEHNRLYWYRQTLGQGPEFLTYFQNEAQLEKSRLLSDRFSAERPKGSFSTLEIQRTEQGDSAMYLCASSLLGVWAFFGQGTRLTVV.

This clone was detected many times. The CDR3 region is CASSEYSGTANYGYTF. DNA for the CDR3: TGTGCCAGCAGTGAATACTCGGGGACTGCAAACTATGGCTACACCTTC. This chain joins TRBV2 and TRBJ1-2, with D possibly matching TRBD1 (5 bases). Germline V gene data show CDR1 as SNHLY and CDR2 as FYNNEI. This CDR3 contains 16 residues. V gave up 2 bases and J gave up 2 bases, with 15 bases separating them.

This chain links TRBV5-4 with TRBJ1-1, with D tentatively TRBD1 (5 bases). Looked up from germline, CDR1 is SGHNT and CDR2 is YYREEE (reference sequence). The CDR3 loop spans 15 amino acids. The V end was cut by 4 bases, the J end by 1 base, with 14 bases between. For the CDR3, the DNA is TGTGCCAGCAGCACCCTTGGGGGGGGGAACACTGAAGCTTTCTTT. It specifies CASSTLGGGNTEAFF.

This chain's CDR3 is CASSRGMPFNDEQYF. CDR3 sequence (DNA): TGTGCCAGTTCCCGGGGGATGCCGTTTAACGACGAGCAGTACTTC. V gene TRBV19 combines with J gene TRBJ2-7, with TRBD2 as a possible D gene (6 bases). Germline V gene lookup returns CDR1 LNHDA and CDR2 SQIVND (reference sequence). This CDR3 is built from 15 residues. V was clipped by 8 bases and J by 5 bases, with 22 bases between them.

The V gene is TRBV1, the J gene TRBJ2-7; the DNA was not compared with TRBD1, the D call given in the table. TRBV1 is labeled a pseudogene. The CDR3 totals 14 residues. CDR3 protein: CTSSPPDRTYEQYF. CDR3 in DNA: TGCACCAGCAGCCCCCCGGACAGGACCTACGAGCAGTACTTC.

The V gene is TRBV7-2, the J gene TRBJ1-5; D uncertain. The CDR3 is made up of 13 amino acids. Germline assignment: CDR1 SGHTA and CDR2 FQGNSA. The germline V and J ends were trimmed by 1 base and 6 bases, with 7 bases remaining between them. The CDR3 sequence is CASSLEDLQPQHF. The CDR3 nucleotides are TGTGCCAGCAGCTTAGAGGATCTTCAGCCCCAGCATTTT.

This clone was seen only a few times. The same CDR3 also results from other DNA sequences found in this sample. CDR3 amino acids: CASSPGTSGSYEQYF. CDR3 coding DNA: TGTGCCAGCTCACCTGGGACTAGCGGGAGCTACGAGCAGTACTTC. This sequence joins TRBV18 and TRBJ2-7; 14 bases match TRBD2. From germline, CDR1 is KGHSH and CDR2 LQKENI. V dropped 3 bases and J dropped 3; count of bases not matched to a gene: 1. The CDR3 runs to 15 residues. Full variable domain (remainder filled in from reference TRBV18 and TRBJ2-7): NAGVMQNPRHLVRRRGQEARLRCSPMKGHSHVYWYRQLPEEGLKFMVYLQKENIIDESGMPKERFSAEFPKEGPSILRIQQVVRGDSAAYFCASSPGTSGSYEQYFGPGTRLTVT.